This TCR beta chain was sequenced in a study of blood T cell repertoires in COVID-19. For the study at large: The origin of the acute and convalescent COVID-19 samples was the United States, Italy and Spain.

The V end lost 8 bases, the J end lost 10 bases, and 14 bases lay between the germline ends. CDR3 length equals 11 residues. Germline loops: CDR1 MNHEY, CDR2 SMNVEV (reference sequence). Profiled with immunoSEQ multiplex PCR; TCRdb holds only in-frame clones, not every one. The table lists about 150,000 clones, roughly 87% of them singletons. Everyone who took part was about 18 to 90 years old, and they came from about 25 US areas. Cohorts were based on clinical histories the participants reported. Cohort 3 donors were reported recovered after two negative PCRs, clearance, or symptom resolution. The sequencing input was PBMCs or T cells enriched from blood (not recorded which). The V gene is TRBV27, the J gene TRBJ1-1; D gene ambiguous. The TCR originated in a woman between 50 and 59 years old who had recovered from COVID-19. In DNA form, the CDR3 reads TGTGCCAGCGGCCCCAGGAACGTAGCTTTCTTT. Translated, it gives CASGPRNVAFF.